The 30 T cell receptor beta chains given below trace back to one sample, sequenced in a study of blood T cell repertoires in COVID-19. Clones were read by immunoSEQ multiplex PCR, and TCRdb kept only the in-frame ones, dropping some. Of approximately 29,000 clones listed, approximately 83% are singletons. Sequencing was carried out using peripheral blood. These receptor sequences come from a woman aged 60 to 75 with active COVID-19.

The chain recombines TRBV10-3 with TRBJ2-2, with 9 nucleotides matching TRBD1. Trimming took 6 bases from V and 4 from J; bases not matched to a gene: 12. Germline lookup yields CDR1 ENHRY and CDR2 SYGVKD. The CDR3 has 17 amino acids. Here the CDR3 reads CAIRRGQGEGRTGELFF. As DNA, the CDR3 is TGTGCCATCAGGAGGGGACAGGGTGAGGGACGCACCGGGGAGCTGTTTTTT.

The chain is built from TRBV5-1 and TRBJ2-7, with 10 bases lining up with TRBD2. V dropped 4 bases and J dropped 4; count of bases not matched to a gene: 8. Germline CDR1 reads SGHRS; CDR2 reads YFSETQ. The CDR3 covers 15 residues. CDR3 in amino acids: CASSLLAGVAYEQYF. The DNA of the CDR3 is TGCGCCAGCAGCCTTCTAGCGGGAGTGGCGTACGAGCAGTACTTC.

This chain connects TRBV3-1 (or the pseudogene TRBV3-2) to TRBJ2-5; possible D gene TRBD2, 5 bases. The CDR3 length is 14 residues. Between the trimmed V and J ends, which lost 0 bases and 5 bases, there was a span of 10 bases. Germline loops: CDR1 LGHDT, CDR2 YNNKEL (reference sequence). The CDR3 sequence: CASSQEPGVETQYF. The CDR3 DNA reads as TGTGCCAGCAGCCAAGAACCCGGGGTGGAGACCCAGTACTTC.

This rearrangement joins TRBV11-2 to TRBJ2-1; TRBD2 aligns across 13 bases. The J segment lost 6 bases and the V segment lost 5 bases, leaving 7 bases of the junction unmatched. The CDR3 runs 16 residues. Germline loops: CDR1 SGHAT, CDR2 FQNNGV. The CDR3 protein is CASSLGGTSGANEQFF. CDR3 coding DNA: TGTGCCAGCAGCCTAGGCGGGACTAGCGGGGCCAATGAGCAGTTCTTC.

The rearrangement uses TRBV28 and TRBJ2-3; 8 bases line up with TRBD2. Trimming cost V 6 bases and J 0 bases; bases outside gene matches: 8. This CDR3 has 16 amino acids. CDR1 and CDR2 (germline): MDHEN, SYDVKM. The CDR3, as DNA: TGTGCCAGCAGAAAACGAGCGGGAGCCAGCACAGATACGCAGTATTTT. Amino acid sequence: CASRKRAGASTDTQYF.

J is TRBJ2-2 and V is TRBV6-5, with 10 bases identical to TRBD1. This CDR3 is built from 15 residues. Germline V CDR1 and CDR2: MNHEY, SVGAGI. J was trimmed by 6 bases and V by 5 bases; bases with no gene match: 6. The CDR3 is CASSPRQGAAGELFF. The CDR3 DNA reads TGTGCCAGCAGTCCACGACAGGGGGCCGCCGGGGAGCTGTTTTTT.

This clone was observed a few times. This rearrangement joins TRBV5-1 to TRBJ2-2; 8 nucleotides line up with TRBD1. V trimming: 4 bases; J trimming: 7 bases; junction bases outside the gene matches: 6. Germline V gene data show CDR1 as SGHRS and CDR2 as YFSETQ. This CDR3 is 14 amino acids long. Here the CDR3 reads CASSQKGTGGELFF. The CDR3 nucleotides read TGCGCCAGCAGCCAAAAAGGGACAGGCGGGGAGCTGTTTTTT.

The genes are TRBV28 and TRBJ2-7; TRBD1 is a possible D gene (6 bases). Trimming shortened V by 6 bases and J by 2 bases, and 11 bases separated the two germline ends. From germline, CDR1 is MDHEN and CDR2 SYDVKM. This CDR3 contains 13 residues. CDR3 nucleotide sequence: TGTGCCAGCAGGGGGACACCCACCTACGAGCAGTACTTC. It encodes CASRGTPTYEQYF.

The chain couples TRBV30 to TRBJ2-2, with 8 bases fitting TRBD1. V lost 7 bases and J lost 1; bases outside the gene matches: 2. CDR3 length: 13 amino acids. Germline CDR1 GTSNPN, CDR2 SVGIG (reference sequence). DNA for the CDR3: TGTGCCTCCGGGACAGGGAACACCGGGGAGCTGTTTTTT. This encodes CASGTGNTGELFF.

The CDR3 nucleotides read TGTGCCAGCAGTTTATCAACAGGGGGCAGCGAGCAGTACTTC. The encoded protein is CASSLSTGGSEQYF. The rearrangement uses TRBV27 and TRBJ2-7; TRBD1 agrees at 9 bases. The CDR3 has 14 amino acids. Germline trimming cut 0 bases from V and 6 bases from J; bases unmatched to any gene: 3. CDR1 MNHEY and CDR2 SMNVEV come from the germline V gene (reference sequence).

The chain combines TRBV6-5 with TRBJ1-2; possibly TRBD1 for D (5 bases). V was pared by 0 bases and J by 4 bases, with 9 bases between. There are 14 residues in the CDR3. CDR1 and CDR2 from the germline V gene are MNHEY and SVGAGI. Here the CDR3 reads CASSYSIGVYGYTF. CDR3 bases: TGTGCCAGCAGTTACTCGATAGGGGTCTATGGCTACACCTTC.

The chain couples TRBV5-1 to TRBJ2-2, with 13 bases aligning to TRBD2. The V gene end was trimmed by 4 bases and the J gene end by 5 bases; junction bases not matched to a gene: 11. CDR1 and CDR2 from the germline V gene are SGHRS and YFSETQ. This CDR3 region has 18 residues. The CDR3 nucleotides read TGCGCCAGCAGCCAACTAGCGGGGGGGCGCTCGGGTACCGGGGAGCTGTTTTTT. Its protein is CASSQLAGGRSGTGELFF.

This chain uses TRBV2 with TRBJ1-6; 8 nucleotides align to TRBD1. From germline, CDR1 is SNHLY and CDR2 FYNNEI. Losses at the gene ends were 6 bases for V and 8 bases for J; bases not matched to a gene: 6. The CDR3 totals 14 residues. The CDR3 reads CASRETGEYSPLHF. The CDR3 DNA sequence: TGTGCCAGCAGGGAGACAGGGGAGTATTCACCCCTCCACTTT.

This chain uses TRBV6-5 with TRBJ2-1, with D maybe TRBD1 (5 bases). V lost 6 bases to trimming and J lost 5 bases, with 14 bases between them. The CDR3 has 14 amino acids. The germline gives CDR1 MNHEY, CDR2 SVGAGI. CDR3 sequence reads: CASRARGPNNEQFF. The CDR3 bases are TGTGCCAGCAGGGCTAGGGGCCCAAACAATGAGCAGTTCTTC.

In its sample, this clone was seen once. CDR3 amino acids: CASSLSGLAGGYEQYF. Here the CDR3 DNA reads TGTGCCAGCAGCCTTTCCGGACTAGCGGGAGGCTACGAGCAGTACTTC. The chain links TRBV7-2 to TRBJ2-7; 14 positions match TRBD2. CDR1 and CDR2 (germline): SGHTA, FQGNSA. The CDR3 loop spans 16 amino acids. The trim removed 5 bases at V and 3 bases at J, leaving 6 bases unmatched.

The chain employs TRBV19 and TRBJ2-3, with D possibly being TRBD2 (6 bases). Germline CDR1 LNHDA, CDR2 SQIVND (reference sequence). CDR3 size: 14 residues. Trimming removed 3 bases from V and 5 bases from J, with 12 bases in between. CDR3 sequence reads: CASSIPGLRDTQYF. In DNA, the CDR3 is TGTGCCAGTAGTATCCCGGGACTGCGAGATACGCAGTATTTT.

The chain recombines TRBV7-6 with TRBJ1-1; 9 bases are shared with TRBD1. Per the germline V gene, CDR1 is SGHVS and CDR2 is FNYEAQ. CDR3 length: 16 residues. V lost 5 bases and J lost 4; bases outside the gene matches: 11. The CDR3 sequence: CASSEPGQGGFTEAFF. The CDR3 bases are TGTGCCAGCAGCGAGCCGGGACAGGGAGGGTTCACTGAAGCTTTCTTT.

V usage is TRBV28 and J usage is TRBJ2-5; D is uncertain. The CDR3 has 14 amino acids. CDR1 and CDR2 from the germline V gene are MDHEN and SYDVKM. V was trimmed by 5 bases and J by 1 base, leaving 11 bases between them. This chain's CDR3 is CASSDHGFQETQYF. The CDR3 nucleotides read TGTGCCAGCAGTGATCACGGTTTCCAAGAGACCCAGTACTTC.

The CDR3 spells CASSHPPTPGGGYTF. The DNA of the CDR3 is TGTGCCAGCAGCCATCCCCCTACCCCCGGGGGGGGCTACACCTTC. The J gene is TRBJ1-2, the V gene TRBV7-2; perhaps TRBD1 as D (5 bases). Germline assignment: CDR1 SGHTA and CDR2 FQGNSA. Trimming took off 5 bases at V and 8 bases at J, with 21 bases between the two ends. The CDR3 runs 15 residues.

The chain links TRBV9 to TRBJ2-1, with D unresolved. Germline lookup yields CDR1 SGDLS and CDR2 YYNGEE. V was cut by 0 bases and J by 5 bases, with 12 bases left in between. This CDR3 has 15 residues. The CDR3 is CASSVALSSDNEQFF. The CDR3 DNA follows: TGTGCCAGCAGCGTAGCTTTATCGTCCGACAATGAGCAGTTCTTC.

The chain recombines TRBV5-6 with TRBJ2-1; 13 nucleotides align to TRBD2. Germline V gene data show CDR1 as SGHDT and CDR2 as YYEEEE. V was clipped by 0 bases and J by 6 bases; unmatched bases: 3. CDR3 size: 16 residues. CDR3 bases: TGTGCCAGCAGCTTGGCGCGACTAGCGGGAGGCAATGAGCAGTTCTTC. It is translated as CASSLARLAGGNEQFF.

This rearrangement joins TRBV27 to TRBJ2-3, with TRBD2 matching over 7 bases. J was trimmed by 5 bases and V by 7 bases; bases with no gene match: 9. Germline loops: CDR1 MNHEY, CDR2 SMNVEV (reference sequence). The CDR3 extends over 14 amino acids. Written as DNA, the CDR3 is TGTGCCAGCACCCCCCGCGGGGGTGGAGATACGCAGTATTTT. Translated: CASTPRGGGDTQYF.

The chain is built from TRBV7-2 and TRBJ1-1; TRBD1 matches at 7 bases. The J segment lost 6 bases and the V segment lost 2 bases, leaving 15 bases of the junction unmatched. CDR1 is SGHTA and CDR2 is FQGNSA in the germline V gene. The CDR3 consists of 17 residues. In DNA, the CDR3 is TGTGCCAGCAGCTTATCACCGACAGGGAGATATGACTCTGAAGCTTTCTTT. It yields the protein CASSLSPTGRYDSEAFF.

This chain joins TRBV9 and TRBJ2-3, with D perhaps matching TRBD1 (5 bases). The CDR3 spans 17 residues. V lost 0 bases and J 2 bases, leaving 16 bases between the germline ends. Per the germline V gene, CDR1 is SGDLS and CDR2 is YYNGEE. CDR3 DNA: TGTGCCAGCAGCGTAGAATTGCAGGGAAGGTTCACAGATACGCAGTATTTT. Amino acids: CASSVELQGRFTDTQYF.

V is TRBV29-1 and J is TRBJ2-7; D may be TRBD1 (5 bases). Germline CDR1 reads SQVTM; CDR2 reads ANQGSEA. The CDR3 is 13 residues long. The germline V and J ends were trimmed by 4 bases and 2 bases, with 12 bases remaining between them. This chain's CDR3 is CSVVTQGAYEQYF. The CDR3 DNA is TGCAGCGTTGTTACCCAGGGCGCCTACGAGCAGTACTTC.

The CDR3 protein is CSIPQGALTDTQYF. The CDR3 DNA is TGCAGCATTCCTCAGGGGGCCCTCACAGATACGCAGTATTTT. J is TRBJ2-3 and V is TRBV29-1, with 8 positions matching TRBD1. The CDR3 spans 14 residues. V dropped 8 bases and J dropped 2; count of bases not matched to a gene: 9. In germline, CDR1 is SQVTM, CDR2 ANQGSEA.

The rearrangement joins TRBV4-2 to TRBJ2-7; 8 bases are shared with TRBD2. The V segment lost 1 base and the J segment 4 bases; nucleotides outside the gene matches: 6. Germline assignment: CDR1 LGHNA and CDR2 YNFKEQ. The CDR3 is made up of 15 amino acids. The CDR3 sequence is CASSQVLAVKYEQYF. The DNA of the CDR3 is TGTGCCAGCAGCCAAGTACTAGCGGTAAAATACGAGCAGTACTTC.

The CDR3 region has the DNA TGTGCCAGTAGCCTACAGGGGACGGACAGCAATCAGCCCCAGCATTTT. It translates to CASSLQGTDSNQPQHF. The rearrangement links TRBV19 to TRBJ1-5; TRBD1 agrees at 7 bases. The germline gives CDR1 LNHDA, CDR2 SQIVND (reference sequence). V shed 6 bases, J shed 1 base, and the junction held 9 bases outside the gene matches. The CDR3 has 16 residues.

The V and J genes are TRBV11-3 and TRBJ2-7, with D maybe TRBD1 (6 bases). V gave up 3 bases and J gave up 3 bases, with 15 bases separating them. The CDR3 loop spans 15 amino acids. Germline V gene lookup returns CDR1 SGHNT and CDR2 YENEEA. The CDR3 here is CASSFQGTKGYEQYF. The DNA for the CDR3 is TGTGCCAGCAGCTTCCAGGGGACAAAGGGCTACGAGCAGTACTTC.

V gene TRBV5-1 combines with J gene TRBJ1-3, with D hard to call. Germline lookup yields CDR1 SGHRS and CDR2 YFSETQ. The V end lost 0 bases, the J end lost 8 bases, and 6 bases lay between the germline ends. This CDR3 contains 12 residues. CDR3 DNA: TGCGCCAGCAGCTTGGCCGGTGACACCATATATTTT. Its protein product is CASSLAGDTIYF.